This entry concerns a single T cell receptor (beta chain). This receptor's antigen is unknown. No base-level quality is on record; no much larger clone is a single base apart. The treatment or condition label corresponds to: some 19 received Ad26.COV2.S at low or high dose, single or two shots; 5 received placebo; per-sample allocation not given. For vaccine and placebo recipients, repertoires were sequenced using samples collected on day 63 after the first injection. Cohort 1b enrolled about two dozen adults aged 18-55 years at a single site in Boston, USA, between 29 July and 7 August 2020. Ad26.COV2.S consisted of a replication-incompetent adenovirus type 26 vector by which a prefusion-stabilized SARS-CoV-2 spike protein from the original Wuhan strain was expressed. The germline V gene encodes CDR1 MNHEY and CDR2 SVGEGT. Including cysteine and phenylalanine, the CDR3 has 12 amino acids. The retained sequence is limited to the CDR3, 36 bases, with the frame set at the first base. Trimming at the junction amounts to 5 bases on V and 2 bases on J, and the germline ends lie 5 bases apart.

This entry comes from a study of Ad26.COV2.S vaccination and SARS-CoV-2 variants (dated by TCRdb to 2020 to 2022). In terms of the full investigation: Vaccine-arm donors came from COV1001, a multicentre, randomized, double-blind, placebo-controlled phase I-IIa trial of Ad26.COV2.S in healthy adults. Dosing of Ad26.COV2.S was intramuscular, at either 5x10^10 or 1x10^11 viral particles, delivered as one shot or as two shots spaced 56 days apart. Sequencing of the TCRbeta repertoire served to evaluate the specificity and breadth of SARS-CoV-2-reactive T cell receptors following Ad26.COV2.S vaccination. The TCR-sequenced set comprised about 30 samples: around 20 Ad26.COV2.S vaccine recipients, 5 placebo recipients and 8 SARS-CoV-2 convalescent individuals. Participants in the trial were split at random into five groups of five each, receiving low-dose or high-dose Ad26.COV2.S once or twice, or else placebo on both occasions. Throughout the experiments and outcome assessment, investigators stayed blinded to trial group allocation. Here is what the overall study found, with its caveats: Vaccine and placebo recipients had similar non-spike TCR breadth, a finding consistent with the vaccine containing only spike. After vaccination, substantial breadth of spike-specific CD8+ and CD4+ T cell responses was reported. Ad26.COV2.S recipients had higher spike-specific TCR breadth than placebo recipients (P = 0.0014). The study was not powered for comparison of responses between vaccine doses or regimens. The authors noted that total T cell responses may have been underestimated by the TCR breadth and depth analyses.

The immunoSEQ Assay was used to sequence TCRbeta CDR3 regions. After extraction, genomic DNA underwent amplification by bias-controlled multiplex PCR, followed by high-throughput sequencing. The paper's processing steps were these. Collapsing and filtering of sequences were performed to quantify the absolute abundance of each unique TCRbeta CDR3 region. Usable DNA was measured by amplifying reference genes present in all nucleated cells, and TCRbeta template counts were normalized to that usable DNA to estimate T cell fraction. Repertoire TCRs were annotated as SARS-CoV-2-specific by exact matching of V gene, CDR3 amino acid sequence and J gene to a known reactive TCR set. The reference SARS-CoV-2 TCR set was derived from MIRA and filtered for enrichment in COVID-19-positive ImmuneCODE repertoires, a step that removed public or cross-reactive TCRs. Drawing on the MIRA antigens, annotated TCRs were analysed further at the level of specific ORF or position within ORF. Depth was the summed frequency of annotated unique rearrangements, while breadth was defined as annotated unique rearrangements over total unique productive rearrangements. Group comparisons of TCR breadth used two-sided Wilcoxon rank-sum tests. TCRdb stores this immuneACCESS table with in-frame sequences only. Part of the clones is absent; in the studies checked, under half of the shortfall reflects unresolved V genes, and no reason is known for the rest. The V and J calls and the clone size are those of that table, but D and trimming were determined from the DNA. This sample lists approximately 420,000 clones; 70% to 90% were detected once. Of the sample, under 4% falls within the top ten clones.

This TCR derives from a person between 18 and 65 years old who received the Ad26.COV2.S COVID-19 vaccine or a placebo. The rearrangement joined TRBV6-2 or TRBV6-3 to TRBJ2-3; the D gene lacks a confident call. Sequencing was performed on peripheral blood, taken in a trial of Ad26.COV2.S vaccine versus placebo. The bases are TGTGCCAGCAGTCGAAACACAGATACGCAGTATTTT. Protein translation: CASSRNTDTQYF.